Reported below is one T cell receptor (beta chain). Authors' analysis steps: From reference gene primer amplification, estimates of nucleated cell counts were derived. Measured with immunoSEQ multiplex PCR; TCRdb has only the in-frame clones, and not every one. V, J and clone size derive from that table, while D and trimming were established from the DNA sequence. The table has 250,000 to 300,000 clones, around 87% seen once. The CDR3 totals 14 residues. Germline V CDR1 and CDR2: MNHEY, SVGEGT. Trimming took 4 bases from V and 8 from J, leaving 15 bases between them. The data derive from a study of blood T cell repertoires in COVID-19. Study-wide context: In each case, the material was cDNA or gDNA derived from T cells, B-cell-depleted T cells, or PBMCs.

The sample comprised peripheral blood. The clonotype was recovered from a woman aged 40-49 years who had recovered from COVID-19. The rearrangement joins TRBV6-2 or TRBV6-3 to TRBJ2-1, with D maybe TRBD1 (6 bases). CDR3 bases: TGTGCCAGCAGTTCGCCGGGCAGGGGCCATGAGCAGTTCTTC. Translating gives CASSSPGRGHEQFF.